The rows below give T cell receptor beta chains drawn from one sample of a study of T cell responses to AZD1222 COVID-19 vaccine. The assay was immunoSEQ multiplex PCR, and TCRdb's table has in-frame clones only and misses some. The top ten hold less than 0.6% of the sample, which has about 260,000 clones, 93% seen once. The starting material was peripheral blood, obtained on day 0 of AZD1222 vaccination. All receptors come from an adult in good health. CDR3s include the opening cysteine and the closing phenylalanine or tryptophan. A D gene is named only where the DNA matches it firmly. A clone size is listed for some rows: how often the clone was seen (once, few, many), or a class if it is expanded.

TRBJ2-7 - - 13 TRBV4-1 CASSVPLAYEQYF TGCGCCAGCAGCGTCCCCCTAGCGTACGAGCAGTACTTC
TRBJ1-1 TRBD1 - 14 TRBV28 CASSTGQPNTEAFF TGTGCCAGCAGCACGGGACAGCCGAACACTGAAGCTTTCTTT
TRBJ1-2 TRBD1 - 15 TRBV7-9 CASRKGGGRGDGYTF TGTGCCAGCAGGAAGGGAGGAGGCAGGGGGGACGGCTACACCTTC
TRBJ1-2 - - 14 TRBV18 CASSPRPAAYGYTF TGTGCCAGCTCACCACGGCCAGCCGCATATGGCTACACCTTC
TRBJ1-6 - once 16 TRBV28 CASSYGARSYNSPLHF TGTGCCAGCAGTTACGGGGCCAGGTCCTATAATTCACCCCTCCACTTT
TRBJ1-4 - once 15 TRBV6-5 CASSSGGATNEKLFF TGTGCCAGCAGTTCCGGGGGTGCAACTAATGAAAAACTGTTTTTT
TRBJ1-2 - once 15 TRBV4-3 CASSQDSEGWNGYTF TGCGCCAGCAGCCAAGACTCGGAGGGGTGGAATGGCTACACCTTC
TRBJ2-4 - - 12 TRBV6-2/TRBV6-3 CASSFGQGIGTF -
TRBJ2-1 - - 13 TRBV2 CASSYGQGNEQFF TGTGCCAGCAGTTATGGTCAGGGAAATGAGCAGTTCTTC
TRBJ2-6 - - 14 TRBV5-1 CASSHRSGANVLTF TGCGCCAGCAGCCACCGCTCTGGGGCCAACGTCCTGACTTTC
TRBJ1-1 - - 13 TRBV15 CATSAFGLTEAFF TGTGCCACCAGCGCCTTCGGACTCACCGAAGCTTTCTTT
TRBJ2-7 - once 14 TRBV28 CASRMTASPYEQYF TGTGCCAGCAGGATGACAGCCTCCCCCTACGAGCAGTACTTC
TRBJ2-3 - - 15 TRBV7-9 CASRPFDPPGDTQYF TGTGCCAGCAGACCCTTCGACCCCCCAGGGGATACGCAGTATTTT
TRBJ2-3 TRBD2 - 15 TRBV29-1 CSVVGDGGGTDTQYF TGCAGCGTTGTTGGCGACGGGGGGGGCACAGATACGCAGTATTTT
TRBJ2-7 TRBD1 - 19 TRBV13 CASSPPVRQGATPSYEQYF TGTGCCAGCAGCCCGCCGGTAAGGCAGGGGGCAACCCCATCCTACGAGCAGTACTTC
TRBJ2-2 TRBD1 - 14 TRBV3-1/TRBV3-2 CASSRQGNTGELFF TGTGCCAGCAGCCGACAGGGAAACACCGGGGAGCTGTTTTTT
TRBJ2-7 - - 12 TRBV2 CASGRQTYEQYF TGTGCCAGCGGCCGGCAAACCTACGAGCAGTACTTC
TRBJ2-7 - - 16 TRBV18 CASSPGGPGRVYEQYF TGTGCCAGCTCACCAGGAGGGCCGGGACGGGTGTACGAGCAGTACTTC
TRBJ2-7 TRBD1 - 14 TRBV7-8 CASSATGGSYEQYF TGTGCCAGCAGCGCAACAGGGGGTTCCTACGAGCAGTACTTC
TRBJ1-2 TRBD1 once 18 TRBV7-6 CASSLGRDRGRRFNGYTF TGTGCCAGCAGCTTAGGCCGGGACAGGGGGCGCAGGTTTAATGGCTACACCTTC
TRBJ2-7 - - 15 TRBV28 CASSFPPDSSYEQYF TGTGCCAGCAGTTTCCCTCCAGACAGCTCCTACGAGCAGTACTTC
TRBJ2-7 TRBD1 - 14 TRBV11-3 CASSPPGTGDEQYF TGTGCCAGCAGCCCCCCCGGGACAGGGGACGAGCAGTACTTC
TRBJ1-3 - - 14 TRBV28 CASTPVGPGNTIYF TGTGCCAGCACTCCAGTTGGACCGGGAAACACCATATATTTT
TRBJ1-1 - - 14 TRBV2 CASSVYGENTEAFF TGTGCCAGCAGTGTTTACGGAGAGAACACTGAAGCTTTCTTT
TRBJ2-7 - - 17 TRBV7-9 CASSPFTGTRSSYEQYF TGTGCCAGCAGCCCATTCACCGGGACCCGAAGCTCCTACGAGCAGTACTTC
TRBJ2-1 - - 15 TRBV14 CASSQAGSSYNEQFF TGTGCCAGCAGCCAAGCCGGGAGCTCCTACAATGAGCAGTTCTTC
TRBJ1-3 - once 16 TRBV4-1 CASTEGVSTSGNTIYF TGCGCCAGCACCGAAGGAGTTTCCACTTCTGGAAACACCATATATTTT
TRBJ2-7 TRBD1 - 15 TRBV3-1/TRBV3-2 CASSDPIGTGGEQYF TGTGCCAGCAGCGACCCCATAGGGACAGGAGGGGAGCAGTACTTC
TRBJ1-1 - - 14 TRBV4-1 CASSQGALSGGAFF TGCGCCAGCAGCCAAGGGGCCCTCTCCGGGGGAGCTTTCTTT